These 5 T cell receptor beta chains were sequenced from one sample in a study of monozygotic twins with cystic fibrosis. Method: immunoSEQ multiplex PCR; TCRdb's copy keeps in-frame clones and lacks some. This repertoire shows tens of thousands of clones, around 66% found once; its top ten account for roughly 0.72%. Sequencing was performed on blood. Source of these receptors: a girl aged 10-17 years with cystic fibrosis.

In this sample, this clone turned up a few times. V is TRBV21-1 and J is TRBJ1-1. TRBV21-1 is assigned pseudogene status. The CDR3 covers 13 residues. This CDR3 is CASSKVEFTEAFF. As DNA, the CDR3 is TGTGCCAGCAGCAAAGTGGAGTTCACTGAAGCTTTCTTT.

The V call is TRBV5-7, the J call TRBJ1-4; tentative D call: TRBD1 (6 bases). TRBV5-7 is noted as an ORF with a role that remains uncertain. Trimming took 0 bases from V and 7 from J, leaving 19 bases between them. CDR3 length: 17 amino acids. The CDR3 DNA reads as TGTGCCAGCAGCTTGGTGTTGGGGGGCGATACGGTTGAAAAACTGTTTTTT. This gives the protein CASSLVLGGDTVEKLFF.

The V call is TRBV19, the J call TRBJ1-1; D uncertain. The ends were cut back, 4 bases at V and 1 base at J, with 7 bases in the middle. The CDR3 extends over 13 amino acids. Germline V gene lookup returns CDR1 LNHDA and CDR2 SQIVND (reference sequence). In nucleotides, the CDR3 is TGTGCCAGTAGTACTGGGCCGAACACTGAAGCTTTCTTT. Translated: CASSTGPNTEAFF.

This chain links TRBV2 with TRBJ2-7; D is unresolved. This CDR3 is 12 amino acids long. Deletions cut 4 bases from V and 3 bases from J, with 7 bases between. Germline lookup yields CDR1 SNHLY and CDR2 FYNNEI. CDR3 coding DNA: TGTGCCAGCAGTGTTACCAACTACGAGCAGTACTTC. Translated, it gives CASSVTNYEQYF. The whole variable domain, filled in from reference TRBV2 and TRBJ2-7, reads EPEVTQTPSHQVTQMGQEVILRCVPISNHLYFYWYRQILGQKVEFLVSFYNNEISEKSEIFDDQFSVERPDGSNFTLKIRSTKLEDSAMYFCASSVTNYEQYFGPGTRLTVT.

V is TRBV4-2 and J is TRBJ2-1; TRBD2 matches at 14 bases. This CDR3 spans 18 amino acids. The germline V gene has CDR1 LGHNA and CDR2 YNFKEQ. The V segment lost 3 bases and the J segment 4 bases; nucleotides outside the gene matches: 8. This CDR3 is CASSQGTSGGPLYNEQFF. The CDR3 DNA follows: TGTGCCAGCAGCCAGGGGACTAGCGGGGGACCCCTTTACAATGAGCAGTTCTTC.